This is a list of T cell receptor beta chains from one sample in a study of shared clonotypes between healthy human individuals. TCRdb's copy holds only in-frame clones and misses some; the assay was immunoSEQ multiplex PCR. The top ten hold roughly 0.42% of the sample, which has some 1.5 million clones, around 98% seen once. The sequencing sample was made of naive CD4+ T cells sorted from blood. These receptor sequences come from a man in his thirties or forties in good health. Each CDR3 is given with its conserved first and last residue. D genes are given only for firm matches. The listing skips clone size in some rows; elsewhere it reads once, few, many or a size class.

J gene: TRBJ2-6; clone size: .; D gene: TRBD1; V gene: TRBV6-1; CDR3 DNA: TGTGCCAGCAGTGTTCAGGGGGCTGGGGCCAACGTCCTGACTTTC; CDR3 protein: CASSVQGAGANVLTF
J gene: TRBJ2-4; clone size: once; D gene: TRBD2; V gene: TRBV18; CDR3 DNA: TGTGCCAGCTCACCACCCGGGAGGCCCCAGATAAATAGCAAAAACATTCAGTACTTC; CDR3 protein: CASSPPGRPQINSKNIQYF
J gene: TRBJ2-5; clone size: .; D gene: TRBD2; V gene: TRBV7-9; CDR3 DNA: TGTGCCAGCGGGGGAGGGGAGACCCAGTACTTC; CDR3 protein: CASGGGETQYF
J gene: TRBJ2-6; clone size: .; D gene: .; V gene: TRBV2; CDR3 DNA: TGTGCCGGCGAATCTGGGGCCAACGTCCTGACTTTC; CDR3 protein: CAGESGANVLTF
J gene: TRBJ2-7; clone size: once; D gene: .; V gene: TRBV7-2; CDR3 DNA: TGTGCCAGCAGATGGCCGGGTGGCGGGATGAGCTCCTACGAGCAGTACTTC; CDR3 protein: CASRWPGGGMSSYEQYF
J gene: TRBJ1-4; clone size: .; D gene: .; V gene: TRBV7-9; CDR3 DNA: TGTGCCAGCAGCTTAACAGGTCCTAATGAAAAACTGTTTTTT; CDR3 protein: CASSLTGPNEKLFF
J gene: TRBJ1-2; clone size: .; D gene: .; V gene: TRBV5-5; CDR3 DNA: TGTGCCAGCAGCCCTGGGACTGTCAACTATGGCTACACCTTC; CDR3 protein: CASSPGTVNYGYTF
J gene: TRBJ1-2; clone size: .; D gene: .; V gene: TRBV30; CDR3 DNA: TGTGCCTGGAGTGCCCCCCAAGCCAGGGACTACTATGGCTACACCTTC; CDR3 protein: CAWSAPQARDYYGYTF
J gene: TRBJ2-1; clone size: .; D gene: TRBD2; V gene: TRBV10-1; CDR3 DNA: TGCGCCAGCAGTGACCAAACTAGCGGGAACAGTGAGCAGTTCTTC; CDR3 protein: CASSDQTSGNSEQFF
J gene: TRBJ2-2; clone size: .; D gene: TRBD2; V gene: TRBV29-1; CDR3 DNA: TGCAGCGTTGGGGTTAGCGGGTCCAACACCGGGGAGCTGTTTTTT; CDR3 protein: CSVGVSGSNTGELFF
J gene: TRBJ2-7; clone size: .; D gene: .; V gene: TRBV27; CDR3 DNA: TGTGCCAGCAGTTTCAGGGGACCAAGCTCCTACGAGCAGTACTTC; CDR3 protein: CASSFRGPSSYEQYF
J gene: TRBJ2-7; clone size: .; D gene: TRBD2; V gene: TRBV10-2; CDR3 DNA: TGCGCCAGCAAGGGTGCTGCGGGAGCGGACGAGCAGTACTTC; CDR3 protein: CASKGAAGADEQYF
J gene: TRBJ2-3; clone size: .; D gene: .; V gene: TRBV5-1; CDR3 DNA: TGCGCCAGCAGCTTGGTAAGCGTGTCAGATACGCAGTATTTT; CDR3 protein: CASSLVSVSDTQYF
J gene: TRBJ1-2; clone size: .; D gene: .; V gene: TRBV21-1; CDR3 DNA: TGTGCCAGCAGCAAAGTAAGGGGGGACGGATATGGCTACACCTTC; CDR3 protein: CASSKVRGDGYGYTF
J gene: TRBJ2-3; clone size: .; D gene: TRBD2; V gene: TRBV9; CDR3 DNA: TGTGCCAGCAGCGTAGACCCCCCAGCGGGAGTTGTCGATACGCAGTATTTT; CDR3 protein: CASSVDPPAGVVDTQYF
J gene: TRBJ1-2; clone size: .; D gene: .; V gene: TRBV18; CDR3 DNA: TGTGCCAGCTCACCTCCGGACACCCGCTATGGTTACACCTTC; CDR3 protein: CASSPPDTRYGYTF
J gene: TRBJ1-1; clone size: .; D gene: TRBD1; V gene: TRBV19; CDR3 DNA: TGTGCCAGTAGTATTCCAACAGGGGGCCGTGAAGCTTTCTTT; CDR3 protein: CASSIPTGGREAFF
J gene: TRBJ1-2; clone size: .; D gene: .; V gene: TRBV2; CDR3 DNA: TGTGCCACTTGGGGGGCAGCTAACTATGGCTACACCTTC; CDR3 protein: CATWGAANYGYTF
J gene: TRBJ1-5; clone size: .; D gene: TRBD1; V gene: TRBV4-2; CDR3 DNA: TGTGCCAGCAGCCAAGAACGGGACAGGGAATTGCATTTT; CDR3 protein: CASSQERDRELHF
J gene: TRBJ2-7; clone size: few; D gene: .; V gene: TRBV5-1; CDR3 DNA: TGCGCCAGCAGCTTGCATATAGGGGACTCCTACGAGCAGTACTTC; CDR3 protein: CASSLHIGDSYEQYF
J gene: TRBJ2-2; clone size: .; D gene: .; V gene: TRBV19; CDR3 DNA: TGTGCCTGTCAGGGGCGCCGGGTCACCGGGGAGCTGTTTTTT; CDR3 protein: CACQGRRVTGELFF
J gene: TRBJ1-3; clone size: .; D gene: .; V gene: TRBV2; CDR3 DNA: TGTGCCAGTACAACAGGGTACAGTGGAAACACCATATATTTT; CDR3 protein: CASTTGYSGNTIYF
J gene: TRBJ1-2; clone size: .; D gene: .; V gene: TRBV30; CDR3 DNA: TGTGCCTGGAGTGTACAAAGGTCGGGCTATGGCTACACCTTC; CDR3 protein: CAWSVQRSGYGYTF
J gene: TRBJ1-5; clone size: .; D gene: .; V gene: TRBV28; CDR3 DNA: TGTGCCAGCTTGAGCCCACGTCAGCCCCAGCATTTT; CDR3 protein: CASLSPRQPQHF
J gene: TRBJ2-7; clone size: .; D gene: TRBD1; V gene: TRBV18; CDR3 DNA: TGTGCCAGCTCCCCATCCGGGACAGCTCGGGACGAGCAGTACTTC; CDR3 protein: CASSPSGTARDEQYF
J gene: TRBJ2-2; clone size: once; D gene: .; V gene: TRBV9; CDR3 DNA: TGTGCCAGCAGCATAAGGTCGAACACCGGGGAGCTGTTTTTT; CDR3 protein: CASSIRSNTGELFF
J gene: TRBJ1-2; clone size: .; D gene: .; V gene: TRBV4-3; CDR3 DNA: TGCGCCAGCAGCCAAGAACTGGACAGAAACTCTAACTATGGCTACACCTTC; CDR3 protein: CASSQELDRNSNYGYTF
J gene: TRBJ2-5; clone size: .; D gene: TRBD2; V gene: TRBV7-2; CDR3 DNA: TGTGCCAGCAGCTCACGGACTAGCGGGAGGGAGACCCAGTACTTC; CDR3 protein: CASSSRTSGRETQYF
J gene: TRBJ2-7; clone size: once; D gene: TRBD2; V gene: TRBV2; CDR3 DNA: TGTGCCAGCAGTACCGAGACTAGCGGGTTCTACGAGCAGTACTTC; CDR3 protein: CASSTETSGFYEQYF
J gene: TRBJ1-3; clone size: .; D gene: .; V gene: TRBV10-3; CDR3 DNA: TGTGCCATCAGTGCCCTACAGGGTTCTGGAAACACCATATATTTT; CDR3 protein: CAISALQGSGNTIYF
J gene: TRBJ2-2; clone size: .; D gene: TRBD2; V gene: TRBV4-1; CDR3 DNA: TGCGCCAGCAGCCAAGACCCACTAGCGGGGAACACCGGGGAGCTGTTTTTT; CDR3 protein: CASSQDPLAGNTGELFF
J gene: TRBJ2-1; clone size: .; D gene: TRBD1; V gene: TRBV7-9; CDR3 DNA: TGTGCCAGCAGCCACGATATTCCTTTACCGGGACAGCGAAATGAGCAGTTCTTC; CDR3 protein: CASSHDIPLPGQRNEQFF
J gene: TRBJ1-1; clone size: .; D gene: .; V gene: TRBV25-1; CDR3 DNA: TGTGCCAGCTCACCCCGGGGGACTGAAGCTTTCTTT; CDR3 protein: CASSPRGTEAFF
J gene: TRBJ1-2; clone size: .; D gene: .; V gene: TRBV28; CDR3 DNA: TGTGCCAGCAGCGTTCCGGGTGAGGTCGTATATGGCTACACCTTC; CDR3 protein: CASSVPGEVVYGYTF
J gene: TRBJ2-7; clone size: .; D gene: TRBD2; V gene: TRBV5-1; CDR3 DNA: TGCGCCAGCAGCTTGGGACTAGCGGGAGGGGCCTCCGAGCAGTACTTC; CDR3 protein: CASSLGLAGGASEQYF
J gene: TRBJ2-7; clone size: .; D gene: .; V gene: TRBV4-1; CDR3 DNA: TGCGCCAGCAGCCCCCAAAGGGACGGGGACTACGAGCAGTACTTC; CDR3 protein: CASSPQRDGDYEQYF
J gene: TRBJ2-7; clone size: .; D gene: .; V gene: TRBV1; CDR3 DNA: TGCACCAGCAGCCGCGGATACGGGATCTACGAGCAGTACTTC; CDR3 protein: CTSSRGYGIYEQYF
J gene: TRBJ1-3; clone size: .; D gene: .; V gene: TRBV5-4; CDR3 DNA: TGTGCCAGCAGCTTAGAAGGTATACGAAACACCATATATTTT; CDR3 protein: CASSLEGIRNTIYF
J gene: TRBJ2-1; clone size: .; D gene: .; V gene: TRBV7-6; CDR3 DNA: TGTGCCACGAAGAGCGGCAATGAGCAGTTCTTC; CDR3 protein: CATKSGNEQFF
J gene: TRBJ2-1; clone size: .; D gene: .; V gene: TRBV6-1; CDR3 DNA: TGTGCCAGCAGTGAAGCGGAAAAACTAGGGCGGAGGAATGAGCAGTTCTTC; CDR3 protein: CASSEAEKLGRRNEQFF
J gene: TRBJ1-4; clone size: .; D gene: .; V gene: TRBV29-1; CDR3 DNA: TGCAGCGTTGAAGATGATTTGAGTGAAAAACTGTTTTTT; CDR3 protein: CSVEDDLSEKLFF
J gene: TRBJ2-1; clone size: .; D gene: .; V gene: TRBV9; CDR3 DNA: TGTGCCAGCAGCGTAGACGGGCACTACAATGAGCAGTTCTTC; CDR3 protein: CASSVDGHYNEQFF
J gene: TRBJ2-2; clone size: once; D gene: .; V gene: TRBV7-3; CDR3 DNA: TGTGCCAGCAGCTTAACTCGTAGGCTGGCTGGTAACACCGGGGAGCTGTTTTTT; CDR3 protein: CASSLTRRLAGNTGELFF
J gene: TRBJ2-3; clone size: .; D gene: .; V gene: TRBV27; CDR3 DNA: TGTGCCAGCAGTCCTGGGGGCACAGATACGCAGTATTTT; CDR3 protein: CASSPGGTDTQYF
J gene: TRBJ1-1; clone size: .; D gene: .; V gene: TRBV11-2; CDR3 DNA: TGTGCCAGCAGCTTAGATCCAGGGTGGACTGAAGCTTTCTTT; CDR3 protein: CASSLDPGWTEAFF
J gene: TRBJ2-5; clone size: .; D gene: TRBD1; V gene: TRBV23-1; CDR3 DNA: TGCGCCAGCAATCAATCGCACAGGGGGAAGGAGACCCAGTACTTC; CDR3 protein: CASNQSHRGKETQYF
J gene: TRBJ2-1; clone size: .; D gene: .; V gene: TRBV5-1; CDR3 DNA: TGCGCCAGCAGCTTGGTCCTAGGGGGAAATGAGCAGTTCTTC; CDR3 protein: CASSLVLGGNEQFF
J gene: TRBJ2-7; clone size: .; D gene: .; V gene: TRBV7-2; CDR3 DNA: TGTGCCAGCCGAACCGGGCTAGCCTCCTCCGAGCAGTACTTC; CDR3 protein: CASRTGLASSEQYF
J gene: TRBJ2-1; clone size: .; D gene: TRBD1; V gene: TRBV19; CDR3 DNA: TGTGCCAGTAGTATCCGGCAGGGGGCTAGCTACAATGAGCAGTTCTTC; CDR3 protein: CASSIRQGASYNEQFF
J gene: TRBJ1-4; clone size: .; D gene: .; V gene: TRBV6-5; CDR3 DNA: TGTGCCAGCAGTTACGACAGCGGAGAACTGTTTTTT; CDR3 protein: CASSYDSGELFF
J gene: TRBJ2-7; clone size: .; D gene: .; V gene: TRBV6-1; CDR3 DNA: TGTGCCAGCAAGGATGCCGACCTCTACGAGCAGTACTTC; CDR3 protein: CASKDADLYEQYF
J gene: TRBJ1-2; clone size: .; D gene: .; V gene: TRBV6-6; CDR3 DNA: TGTGCCAGCAGTTACTCAGGGGTTTATGGCTACACCTTC; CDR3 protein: CASSYSGVYGYTF
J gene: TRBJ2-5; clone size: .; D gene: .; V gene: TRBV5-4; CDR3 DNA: TGTGCCAGCAGCTTGGCGGCCGGCCAAGAGACCCAGTACTTC; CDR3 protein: CASSLAAGQETQYF
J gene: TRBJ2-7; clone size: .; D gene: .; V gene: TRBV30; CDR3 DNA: TGTGCCTGGAGTACCGGGACCTACGAGCAGTACTTC; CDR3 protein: CAWSTGTYEQYF
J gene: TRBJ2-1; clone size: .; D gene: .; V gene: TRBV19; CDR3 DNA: TGTGCCAGTAGGGAGGGCTACCTCTACAATGAGCAGTTCTTC; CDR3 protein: CASREGYLYNEQFF
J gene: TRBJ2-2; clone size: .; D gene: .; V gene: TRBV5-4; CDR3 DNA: TGTGCCAGCAGCTTGCGGAACACCGGGGAGCTGTTTTTT; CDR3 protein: CASSLRNTGELFF
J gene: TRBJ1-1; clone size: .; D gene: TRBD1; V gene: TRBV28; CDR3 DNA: TGTGCCAGCAGGAGCGGACAGGAAACTGAAGCTTTCTTT; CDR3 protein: CASRSGQETEAFF
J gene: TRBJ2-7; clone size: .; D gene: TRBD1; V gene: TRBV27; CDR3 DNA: TGTGCCAGCAGGGAGACAGGGGATTTCTACGAGCAGTACTTC; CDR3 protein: CASRETGDFYEQYF